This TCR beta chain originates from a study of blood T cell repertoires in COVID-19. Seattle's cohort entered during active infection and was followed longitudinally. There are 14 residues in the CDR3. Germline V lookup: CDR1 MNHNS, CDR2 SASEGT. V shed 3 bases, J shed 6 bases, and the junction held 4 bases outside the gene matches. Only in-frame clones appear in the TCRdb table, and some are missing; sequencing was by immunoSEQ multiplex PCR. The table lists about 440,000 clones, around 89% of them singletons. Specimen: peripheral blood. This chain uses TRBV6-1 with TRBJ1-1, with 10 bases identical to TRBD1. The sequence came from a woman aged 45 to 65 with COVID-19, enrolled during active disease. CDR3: CASSDAGTGAEAFF. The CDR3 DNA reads TGTGCCAGCAGTGACGCAGGGACAGGGGCTGAAGCTTTCTTT.